The rows below give T cell receptor beta chains drawn from one sample of a study of cytomegalovirus exposure and HLA in healthy donors. TCRdb's table, derived via immunoSEQ multiplex PCR, lists solely in-frame clones and lacks some. The sample carries about 140,000 clones, roughly 85% recorded once. Material for sequencing was PBMCs. Source of these receptors: a man aged 35 to 55 in good health and CMV-seropositive. Each CDR3 is given with its conserved first and last residue. A D gene is named only where the DNA matches it firmly. A row's size may be missing; if present it is once, few, many or a size class.

TRBV30	TRBJ2-7	TRBD1	NA	CAWSIQGNEQYF	TGTGCCTGGAGTATACAGGGGAACGAGCAGTACTTC
TRBV7-9	TRBJ1-2	NA	once	CASSPGIRDNGYTF	TGTGCCAGCAGCCCCGGGATCCGGGACAATGGCTACACCTTC
TRBV5-4	TRBJ1-1	NA	once	CASSLGPGTEAFF	TGTGCCAGCAGCTTGGGGCCGGGGACTGAAGCTTTCTTT
TRBV5-6	TRBJ2-3	TRBD2	NA	CASSPILAGVKDTQYF	TGTGCCAGCAGCCCGATACTAGCGGGAGTGAAAGATACGCAGTATTTT
TRBV10-1	TRBJ1-5	NA	NA	CASSTGSREQPQHF	TGCGCCAGCAGTACAGGCTCTCGAGAACAGCCCCAGCATTTT
TRBV13	TRBJ1-4	NA	NA	CASSPSVDSQEKLFF	TGTGCCAGCAGCCCGAGTGTGGACAGTCAAGAAAAACTGTTTTTT
TRBV5-4	TRBJ2-5	TRBD2	NA	CASSSPGLKETQYF	TGTGCCAGCAGCTCCCCGGGACTAAAAGAGACCCAGTACTTC
TRBV28	TRBJ1-3	TRBD1	NA	CASSNAGGSGNTIYF	TGTGCCAGCAGCAACGCAGGGGGCTCTGGAAACACCATATATTTT
TRBV5-1	TRBJ1-4	NA	NA	CASSFGGSNEKLFF	TGCGCCAGCAGCTTCGGAGGATCTAATGAAAAACTGTTTTTT
TRBV7-9	TRBJ2-7	TRBD1	NA	CASTGTGISYEQYF	TGTGCCAGCACCGGGACAGGGATCTCCTACGAGCAGTACTTC
TRBV28	TRBJ1-5	NA	NA	CASSLLDYSNQPQHF	TGTGCCAGCAGTTTATTAGATTATAGCAATCAGCCCCAGCATTTT
TRBV5-1	TRBJ2-5	TRBD1	NA	CASKTGGVETQYF	TGCGCCAGCAAAACAGGGGGAGTTGAGACCCAGTACTTC
TRBV19	TRBJ2-5	TRBD1	NA	CASSIPGDRGVETQYF	TGTGCCAGTAGTATCCCAGGGGACAGGGGTGTGGAGACCCAGTACTTC
TRBV6-5	TRBJ1-3	TRBD1	few	CASSQGQVEIYF	TGTGCCAGCAGCCAAGGACAGGTCGAAATATATTTT
TRBV28	TRBJ1-3	TRBD1	NA	CASSTPGQGPNTIYF	TGTGCCAGCAGTACCCCGGGACAGGGACCCAACACCATATATTTT
TRBV19	TRBJ1-2	NA	once	CATVYRDGYTF	TGTGCCACCGTATACAGGGATGGCTACACCTTC
TRBV10-1	TRBJ2-1	NA	NA	CASSEETVSEQFF	TGCGCCAGCAGTGAGGAGACAGTAAGTGAGCAGTTCTTC
TRBV7-3	TRBJ1-6	TRBD1	NA	CASSPGDRAPLHF	TGTGCCAGCAGCCCAGGGGACAGGGCACCCCTCCACTTT
TRBV4-1	TRBJ1-4	NA	NA	CASSQDPTYGEKLFF	TGCGCCAGCAGCCAAGACCCGACTTACGGGGAAAAACTGTTTTTT
TRBV5-6	TRBJ1-4	TRBD1	few	CASSLGSLGTGGEKLFF	TGTGCCAGCAGCTTGGGCTCTCTGGGGACAGGGGGAGAAAAACTGTTTTTT
TRBV5-5	TRBJ1-5	TRBD1	NA	CASSQGDYSNQPQHF	TGTGCCAGCAGCCAGGGGGATTATAGCAATCAGCCCCAGCATTTT
TRBV5-1	TRBJ1-1	TRBD1	few	CASSWTGGRFTEAFF	TGCGCCAGCAGCTGGACAGGGGGCAGGTTCACTGAAGCTTTCTTT
TRBV7-9	TRBJ2-1	NA	NA	CSSSPLEVREQFF	TGTTCCAGCAGCCCACTAGAGGTACGTGAGCAGTTCTTC